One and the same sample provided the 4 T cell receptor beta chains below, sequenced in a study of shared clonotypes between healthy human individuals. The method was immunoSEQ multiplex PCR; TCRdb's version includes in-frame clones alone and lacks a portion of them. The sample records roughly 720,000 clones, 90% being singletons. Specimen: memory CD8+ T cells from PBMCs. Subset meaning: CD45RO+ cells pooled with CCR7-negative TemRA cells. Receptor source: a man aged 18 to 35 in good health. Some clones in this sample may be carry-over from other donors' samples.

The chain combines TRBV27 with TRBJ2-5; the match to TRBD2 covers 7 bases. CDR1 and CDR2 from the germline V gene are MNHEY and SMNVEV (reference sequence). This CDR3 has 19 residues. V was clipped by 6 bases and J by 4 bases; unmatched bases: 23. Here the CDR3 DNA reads TGTGCCAGCAGCCCCGGGACTACGACCGACCCCAATCCAGGAGAGACCCAGTACTTC. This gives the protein CASSPGTTTDPNPGETQYF.

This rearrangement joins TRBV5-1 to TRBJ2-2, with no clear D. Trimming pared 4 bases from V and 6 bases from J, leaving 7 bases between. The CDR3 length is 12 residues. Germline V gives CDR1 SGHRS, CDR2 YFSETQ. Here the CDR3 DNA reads TGCGCCAGCAGCCCCCGGTCCGGGGAGCTGTTTTTT. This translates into CASSPRSGELFF.

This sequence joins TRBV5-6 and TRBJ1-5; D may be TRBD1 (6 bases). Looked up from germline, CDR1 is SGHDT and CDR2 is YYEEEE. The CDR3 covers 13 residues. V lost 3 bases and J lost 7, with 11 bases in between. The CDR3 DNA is TGTGCCAGCAGCTGGGGGGCAGGACAGCCCCAGCATTTT. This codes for CASSWGAGQPQHF.

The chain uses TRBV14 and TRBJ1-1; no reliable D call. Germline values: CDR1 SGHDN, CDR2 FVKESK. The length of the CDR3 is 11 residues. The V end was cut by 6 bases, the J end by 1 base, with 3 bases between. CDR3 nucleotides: TGTGCCAGCAGTCGGAACACTGAAGCTTTCTTT. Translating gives CASSRNTEAFF.